These 27 T cell receptor beta chains were all obtained from the same sample, sequenced in a study of T cell responses to AZD1222 COVID-19 vaccine. The method was immunoSEQ multiplex PCR; TCRdb's version includes in-frame clones alone and lacks a portion of them. The sample has approximately 90,000 clones; 80% to 90% are singletons. The specimen comprised peripheral blood, sampled on day 0 of AZD1222 vaccination. Receptors were obtained from an adult in good health.

The V and J genes are TRBV7-2 and TRBJ1-1, with D maybe TRBD1 (5 bases). The CDR3 runs to 16 residues. V was pared by 2 bases and J by 0 bases, with 13 bases between. CDR1 and CDR2 from the germline V gene are SGHTA and FQGNSA. As DNA, the CDR3 is TGTGCCAGCAGCTTAAGTGACAGCCCTATGAACACTGAAGCTTTCTTT. Translating gives CASSLSDSPMNTEAFF. The whole variable domain, remainder taken from reference TRBV7-2 and TRBJ1-1, is GAGVSQSPSNKVTEKGKDVELRCDPISGHTALYWYRQSLGQGLEFLIYFQGNSAPDKSGLPSDRFSAERTGGSVSTLTIQRTQQEDSAVYLCASSLSDSPMNTEAFFGQGTRLTVV.

The V and J genes are TRBV3-1 (or the pseudogene TRBV3-2) and TRBJ2-7, with D possibly TRBD2 on 5 matching bases. V was pared by 3 bases and J by 7 bases, with 13 bases between. Germline CDR1 is LGHDT and CDR2 is YNNKEL (reference sequence). This CDR3 spans 13 amino acids. For the CDR3, the DNA is TGTGCCAGCAGCCATTCTGGGGAGTCTGAGCAGTACTTC. This encodes CASSHSGESEQYF.

The V gene is TRBV7-2, the J gene TRBJ2-1, with 14 bases fitting TRBD2. This CDR3 is 19 amino acids long. The V segment lost 3 bases and the J segment 9 bases; nucleotides outside the gene matches: 16. Germline assignment: CDR1 SGHTA and CDR2 FQGNSA. CDR3 residues: CASSFVTGTSGRRGGEQFF. Written as DNA, the CDR3 is TGTGCCAGCAGCTTTGTTACCGGGACTAGCGGGAGACGTGGAGGTGAGCAGTTCTTC.

This chain links TRBV5-4 with TRBJ1-2, with a possible D match to TRBD1 (5 bases). Trimming shortened V by 4 bases and J by 4 bases, and 11 bases separated the two germline ends. The CDR3 has 13 amino acids. Germline CDR1 is SGHNT and CDR2 is YYREEE (reference sequence). The CDR3 DNA sequence: TGTGCCAGCAGCCCGGGTGGGGGCTATGGCTACACCTTC. It codes for CASSPGGGYGYTF. Looking up the rest from reference TRBV5-4 and TRBJ1-2 gives the full variable domain: ETGVTQSPTHLIKTRGQQVTLRCSSQSGHNTVSWYQQALGQGPQFIFQYYREEENGRGNFPPRFSGLQFPNYSSELNVNALELDDSALYLCASSPGGGYGYTFGSGTRLTVV.

The chain couples TRBV19 to TRBJ2-2, with a possible D match to TRBD2 (7 bases). Per germline, CDR1 LNHDA and CDR2 SQIVND (reference sequence). The V gene lost 4 bases and the J gene lost 7 bases, with 13 bases spanning the gap. This CDR3 is built from 14 residues. The CDR3 DNA follows: TGTGCCAGTAGTACCCAAGGGGGGGTCGGGGAGCTGTTTTTT. It yields the protein CASSTQGGVGELFF.

The rearrangement uses TRBV11-1 and TRBJ1-1; no clear D gene. The V gene lost 4 bases and the J gene lost 1 base, with 13 bases spanning the gap. The germline gives CDR1 SGHAT, CDR2 FQDESV (reference sequence). The CDR3 has 15 amino acids. CDR3 nucleotide sequence: TGTGCCAGCAGCTCCTTAACCCGGCGGAACACTGAAGCTTTCTTT. It codes for CASSSLTRRNTEAFF.

The chain joins TRBV2 to TRBJ1-2; 7 positions match TRBD1. The CDR3 extends over 19 amino acids. Germline V lookup: CDR1 SNHLY, CDR2 FYNNEI. The V gene end was trimmed by 10 bases and the J gene end by 2 bases; junction bases not matched to a gene: 25. CDR3 region: CATQGSYGQGGLINYGYTF. The DNA for the CDR3 is TGTGCCACTCAGGGGAGTTACGGGCAGGGGGGACTGATAAACTATGGCTACACCTTC.

J is TRBJ1-4 and V is TRBV5-6; the match to TRBD1 covers 8 bases. The CDR3 has 15 residues. The V gene's germline CDR1 is SGHDT and CDR2 YYEEEE. Trimming cost V 3 bases and J 2 bases; bases outside gene matches: 3. For the CDR3, the DNA is TGTGCCAGCAGCTCCAGGGGGCTCACTAATGAAAAACTGTTTTTT. As protein: CASSSRGLTNEKLFF. Using reference TRBV5-6 and TRBJ1-4 for the parts outside the CDR3, the full variable domain is DAGVTQSPTHLIKTRGQQVTLRCSPKSGHDTVSWYQQALGQGPQFIFQYYEEEERQRGNFPDRFSGHQFPNYSSELNVNALLLGDSALYLCASSSRGLTNEKLFFGSGTQLSVL.

This chain links TRBV24-1 with TRBJ2-2, with D perhaps given as TRBD1 or TRBD2 (5 bases each). Germline lookup yields CDR1 KGHDR and CDR2 SFDVKD. The CDR3 totals 16 residues. The V and J ends lost 1 base and 6 bases respectively, with 14 bases between them. In DNA, the CDR3 is TGTGCCACCAGTGATTTTAGGGGACGCGAGGCCGGGGAGCTGTTTTTT. It specifies CATSDFRGREAGELFF.

J is TRBJ1-2 and V is TRBV27, with D possibly matching TRBD1 (5 bases). In germline, CDR1 is MNHEY, CDR2 SMNVEV (reference sequence). The germline V and J ends were trimmed by 3 bases and 8 bases, with 16 bases remaining between them. This CDR3 region has 14 residues. Here the CDR3 reads CASSLLDRAGGYTF. The DNA of the CDR3 is TGTGCCAGCAGTTTGCTTGACAGAGCCGGGGGCTACACCTTC.

The chain employs TRBV6-5 and TRBJ1-6; D is uncertain. Germline V gene data show CDR1 as MNHEY and CDR2 as SVGAGI. V lost 5 bases, J lost 7 bases, and 12 bases lay in between. CDR3 size: 14 residues. The CDR3 nucleotides are TGTGCCAGCAGTCACCGACGGCAGAATTCACCCCTCCACTTT. It specifies CASSHRRQNSPLHF.

This chain links TRBV21-1 with TRBJ1-5. TRBV21-1 is an annotated pseudogene. CDR3 size: 17 residues. The CDR3 sequence: CASSTPGGPGSNQPQHF. The CDR3 DNA reads TGTGCCAGCAGCACCCCCGGCGGGCCGGGAAGCAATCAGCCCCAGCATTTT.

This rearrangement joins TRBV19 to TRBJ1-1; no definite D call. Looked up from germline, CDR1 is LNHDA and CDR2 is SQIVND (reference sequence). The V end lost 2 bases, the J end lost 1 base, and 11 bases lay between the germline ends. CDR3 length equals 15 residues. In DNA, the CDR3 is TGTGCCAGTAGTATAAATTTTGCCACGAACACTGAAGCTTTCTTT. The encoded protein is CASSINFATNTEAFF.

The rearrangement uses TRBV6-5 and TRBJ1-1; no clear D gene. CDR1 and CDR2 from the germline V gene are MNHEY and SVGAGI. The CDR3 spans 12 residues. Trimming left V 8 bases short and J 3 bases short, with 10 bases between. The CDR3 loop reads CASLQLYTEAFF. In DNA form, the CDR3 reads TGTGCCAGCCTACAGCTGTACACTGAAGCTTTCTTT.

The V gene is TRBV7-8, the J gene TRBJ1-1; D gene uncertain. CDR1 and CDR2 (germline): SGHVS, FQNEAQ. Between the trimmed V and J ends, which lost 0 bases and 6 bases, there was a span of 14 bases. The CDR3 is made up of 15 amino acids. CDR3 amino acids: CASSLAGRRWAEAFF. The CDR3 nucleotides read TGTGCCAGCAGCTTAGCCGGACGGCGGTGGGCTGAAGCTTTCTTT.

The chain has TRBV2 and TRBJ2-2; 8 bases fit TRBD1. Germline values: CDR1 SNHLY, CDR2 FYNNEI. V lost 5 bases to trimming and J lost 1 base; unmatched junction nucleotides: 6. CDR3 length: 16 amino acids. CDR3 residues: CASSLGQGGNTGELFF. The CDR3 bases are TGTGCCAGCAGTCTCGGACAGGGAGGGAACACCGGGGAGCTGTTTTTT.

This clone came up once. The chain recombines TRBV6-5 with TRBJ2-7; 12 nucleotides line up with TRBD1. J was trimmed by 4 bases and V by 2 bases; bases with no gene match: 3. The length of the CDR3 is 15 residues. The germline V gene has CDR1 MNHEY and CDR2 SVGAGI. CDR3 DNA: TGTGCCAGCAGTTACGGGACAGGGGGCGAGTACGAGCAGTACTTC. Protein product: CASSYGTGGEYEQYF.

This rearrangement joins TRBV24-1 to TRBJ1-5, with D unresolved. CDR3 length equals 14 residues. V was cut by 1 base and J by 1 base, with 4 bases left in between. Germline values: CDR1 KGHDR, CDR2 SFDVKD. In DNA, the CDR3 is TGTGCCACCAGTGATTTATCCAGCAATCAGCCCCAGCATTTT. This translates into CATSDLSSNQPQHF.

The chain carries TRBV6-5 and TRBJ2-1; 8 nucleotides agree with TRBD1. Germline V gene lookup returns CDR1 MNHEY and CDR2 SVGAGI. Trimming took 0 bases from V and 2 from J; bases not matched to a gene: 3. The CDR3 runs to 16 residues. In DNA form, the CDR3 reads TGTGCCAGCAGTTACTCCCTGACAGGGGCCTACAATGAGCAGTTCTTC. It specifies CASSYSLTGAYNEQFF.

This clone was picked up one time. This rearrangement joins TRBV7-9 to TRBJ2-5; D is undetermined. From germline, CDR1 is SEHNR and CDR2 FQNEAQ (reference sequence). CDR3 size: 12 residues. V gave up 4 bases and J gave up 4 bases, with 7 bases separating them. CDR3 nucleotide sequence: TGTGCCAGCAGCTCTCTGACAGAGACCCAGTACTTC. Translating gives CASSSLTETQYF.

The rearrangement links TRBV19 to TRBJ1-2; 8 nucleotides align to TRBD1. V lost 9 bases to trimming and J lost 4 bases; unmatched junction nucleotides: 4. The CDR3 has 12 amino acids. Germline CDR1 reads LNHDA; CDR2 reads SQIVND (reference sequence). The CDR3 DNA reads TGTGCCAGAAAGACAGGGGCCTATGGCTACACCTTC. Amino acid sequence: CARKTGAYGYTF.

The chain joins TRBV4-1 to TRBJ1-6; TRBD1 matches at 7 bases. CDR3 length: 14 residues. Germline V gene data show CDR1 as MGHRA and CDR2 as YSYEKL. V lost 7 bases and J lost 7; bases outside the gene matches: 7. CDR3 loop: CASKRQGDNSPLHF. The CDR3 nucleotides are TGCGCCAGCAAACGACAGGGCGACAATTCACCCCTCCACTTT.

The genes are TRBV5-6 and TRBJ1-2; weak D call: TRBD1 (6 bases). The CDR3 consists of 14 residues. Germline V gives CDR1 SGHDT, CDR2 YYEEEE. Trimming removed 5 bases from V and 3 bases from J, with 14 bases in between. The CDR3 DNA reads as TGTGCCAGCAGGCTCCTACAGGGACACTATGGCTACACCTTC. It yields the protein CASRLLQGHYGYTF. The entire variable domain, with the rest obtained from reference TRBV5-6 and TRBJ1-2, is as follows: DAGVTQSPTHLIKTRGQQVTLRCSPKSGHDTVSWYQQALGQGPQFIFQYYEEEERQRGNFPDRFSGHQFPNYSSELNVNALLLGDSALYLCASRLLQGHYGYTFGSGTRLTVV.

The chain uses TRBV12-3 or TRBV12-4 and TRBJ1-2; 8 bases are a match to TRBD1. The CDR3 contains 13 residues. The V gene end was trimmed by 3 bases and the J gene end by 3 bases; junction bases not matched to a gene: 0. The CDR3 region has the DNA TGTGCCAGCAGTTTGGGACAGGACTATGGCTACACCTTC. Translating gives CASSLGQDYGYTF.

The gene calls are TRBV3-1 (or the pseudogene TRBV3-2) and TRBJ2-3, with unresolved D. CDR3 length: 15 amino acids. CDR1 LGHDT and CDR2 YNNKEL come from the germline V gene (reference sequence). V was cut by 1 base and J by 4 bases, with 12 bases left in between. The CDR3 loop reads CASSQALAGADTQYF. The CDR3 coding sequence is TGTGCCAGCAGCCAAGCCTTGGCCGGCGCAGATACGCAGTATTTT.

The genes are TRBV19 and TRBJ2-5; tentatively, D is TRBD1 (6 bases). The germline V gene has CDR1 LNHDA and CDR2 SQIVND (reference sequence). This CDR3 is 13 amino acids long. Deletions cut 7 bases from V and 1 base from J, with 10 bases between. In nucleotides, the CDR3 is TGTGCCAGTAACAGGGACCCCCAAGAGACCCAGTACTTC. It encodes CASNRDPQETQYF.

The gene calls are TRBV5-4 and TRBJ2-2; 13 positions agree with TRBD2. The CDR3 is 16 residues long. CDR1 and CDR2 from the germline V gene are SGHNT and YYREEE (reference sequence). Trimming cost V 4 bases and J 8 bases; bases outside gene matches: 8. The chain's CDR3 is CASSRGLAGLSGELFF. DNA of the CDR3: TGTGCCAGCAGCCGGGGACTAGCGGGATTATCAGGGGAGCTGTTTTTT.